Below, 31 T cell receptor beta chains from the same sample are listed, as sequenced in a study of neurological immune-mediated disorders. A single record per CDR3 protein comes from TCRdb applying MiXCR to the 5' RACE reads. The repertoire holds about 19,000 distinct CDR3 sequences, with approximately 6.8% as singletons. Sequenced: CD8+ T cells from blood. The receptors derive from a woman aged 30 to 39 with HTLV-1-associated myelopathy (HAM/TSP).

This clonotype came up many times. The rearrangement links TRBV6-5 to TRBJ2-1, with unresolved D. Germline V CDR1 and CDR2: MNHEY, SVGAGI. Between the trimmed V and J ends, which lost 7 bases and 2 bases, there was a span of 9 bases. This CDR3 region has 13 residues. The CDR3 region has the DNA TGTGCCAGCACCCAGAGCCCCTACAATGAGCAGTTCTTC. As protein: CASTQSPYNEQFF.

This clonotype was seen many times. The CDR3 is CASRGGRGYTF. The CDR3 nucleotides read TGCGCCAGCAGAGGGGGAAGGGGCTACACCTTC. This sequence joins TRBV10-2 and TRBJ1-2; TRBD1 might be the D (6 bases). V was clipped by 6 bases and J by 8 bases, with 10 bases between them. The V gene's germline CDR1 is WSHSY and CDR2 SAAADI. CDR3 length equals 11 residues.

This clonotype was picked up many times. This sequence joins TRBV10-3 and TRBJ2-7; 10 nucleotides match TRBD1. Germline V gives CDR1 ENHRY, CDR2 SYGVKD. This CDR3 region has 16 residues. The V segment lost 6 bases and the J segment 5 bases; nucleotides outside the gene matches: 13. Written as DNA, the CDR3 is TGTGCCATCAGCATGACAAACCGGGACAGGGGCCACGAGCAGTACTTC. Translation gives CAISMTNRDRGHEQYF.

In this sample, this clonotype turned up many times. The chain carries TRBV20-1 and TRBJ2-3; D possibly corresponds to TRBD1 (8 bases). Looked up from germline, CDR1 is DFQATT and CDR2 is SNEGSKA (reference sequence). This CDR3 has 13 residues. V was shortened by 6 bases and J by 4 bases, with 14 bases between the two germline ends. The CDR3 bases are TGCAGTGCCCACAGGGGGGGGGCAGATACGCAGTATTTT. It specifies CSAHRGGADTQYF.

In its sample, this clonotype was seen many times. The chain is built from TRBV7-6 and TRBJ2-2; D call uncertain. Germline V gene lookup returns CDR1 SGHVS and CDR2 FNYEAQ. The CDR3 has 15 residues. The ends were cut back, 7 bases at V and 0 bases at J, with 12 bases in the middle. As DNA, the CDR3 is TGTGCCAGCACCAGGTCAGCCACGAACACCGGGGAGCTGTTTTTT. Residues: CASTRSATNTGELFF.

This clonotype was seen at least ten times. The chain links TRBV3-1 to TRBJ2-7, with 7 bases aligning to TRBD1. The V gene end was trimmed by 3 bases and the J gene end by 5 bases; junction bases not matched to a gene: 13. Germline V gives CDR1 LGHDT, CDR2 YNNKEL (reference sequence). The CDR3 is 16 amino acids. The CDR3 reads CASSHAYRGVFDEQYF. CDR3 nucleotide sequence: TGTGCCAGCAGCCATGCATACAGGGGAGTCTTCGACGAGCAGTACTTC.

This clonotype was detected a few times. The chain employs TRBV10-3 and TRBJ1-6; 12 positions agree with TRBD1. The V segment lost 8 bases and the J segment 10 bases; nucleotides outside the gene matches: 12. Germline V lookup: CDR1 ENHRY, CDR2 SYGVKD. The CDR3 has 16 amino acids. This CDR3 reads CAISLGQGARDSPLHF. Here the CDR3 DNA reads TGTGCCATCTCCTTGGGACAGGGGGCGAGAGACTCACCCCTCCACTTT.

This clonotype is deemed medium-sized. This chain connects TRBV20-1 to TRBJ1-1, with no clear D. This CDR3 region has 9 residues. The germline V gene encodes CDR1 DFQATT and CDR2 SNEGSKA (reference sequence). Trimming cost V 5 bases and J 12 bases, with 10 bases left between them. The CDR3 is CSARPGTFF. For the CDR3, the DNA is TGCAGTGCTCGTCCTGGGACTTTCTTT.

In its sample, this clonotype was seen many times. The CDR3 DNA reads TGCAGTGCTAGAGTCTGGGGTGACTATGGCTACACCTTC. Translated: CSARVWGDYGYTF. This chain uses TRBV20-1 with TRBJ1-2, with D hard to call. This CDR3 comprises 13 residues. V lost 1 base and J 3 bases, leaving 9 bases between the germline ends. The V gene's germline CDR1 is DFQATT and CDR2 SNEGSKA (reference sequence).

At least ten counts were recorded for this clonotype. The CDR3 sequence is CASSEVEYNEQFF. The CDR3 DNA reads TGTGCCAGCAGTGAGGTCGAATACAATGAGCAGTTCTTC. This chain connects TRBV2 to TRBJ2-1; D call uncertain. Germline V gives CDR1 SNHLY, CDR2 FYNNEI. V lost 3 bases and J 4 bases, leaving 7 bases between the germline ends. The CDR3 loop spans 13 amino acids.

This clonotype has at least ten counts. The V call is TRBV9, the J call TRBJ2-2; D gene uncertain. Per germline, CDR1 SGDLS and CDR2 YYNGEE. The CDR3 consists of 11 residues. With 3 bases removed from V and 6 bases from J, the gap between germline ends came to 3 bases. In nucleotides, the CDR3 is TGTGCCAGCAGCGCTGCCGGGGAGCTGTTTTTT. Its protein is CASSAAGELFF.

Many counts were recorded for this clonotype. The rearrangement joins TRBV27 to TRBJ1-5; the D is unclear. Trimming pared 3 bases from V and 2 bases from J, leaving 14 bases between. CDR1 is MNHEY, CDR2 SMNVEV, per germline (reference sequence). This CDR3 region has 16 residues. CDR3 protein: CASSLSANGGNQPQHF. DNA for the CDR3: TGTGCCAGCAGTTTGTCGGCTAATGGAGGCAATCAGCCCCAGCATTTT.

This clonotype came up many times. This sequence joins TRBV20-1 and TRBJ1-2; maybe TRBD1 (6 bases). This CDR3 comprises 14 residues. The germline V and J ends were trimmed by 0 bases and 4 bases, with 12 bases remaining between them. Germline CDR1 and CDR2: DFQATT and SNEGSKA (reference sequence). CDR3 in DNA: TGCAGTGCTAGAGATCCCCAGGGGACCTATGGCTACACCTTC. Translated: CSARDPQGTYGYTF.

There are many counts of this clonotype. V is TRBV24-1 and J is TRBJ2-1; 7 bases agree with TRBD2. The CDR3 extends over 15 amino acids. The J segment lost 8 bases and the V segment lost 9 bases, leaving 15 bases of the junction unmatched. CDR1 is KGHDR, CDR2 SFDVKD, per germline. The CDR3 is CATATVAGGGYEQFF. CDR3 in DNA: TGTGCCACCGCTACAGTAGCGGGCGGAGGTTATGAGCAGTTCTTC.

Ten or more counts support this clonotype. J is TRBJ2-1 and V is TRBV11-2; D might be TRBD2 (5 bases). Trimming removed 1 base from V and 10 bases from J, with 8 bases in between. This CDR3 contains 12 residues. Germline CDR1 and CDR2: SGHAT and FQNNGV. The CDR3 bases are TGTGCCAGCAGCTTAGGGGAGTTGGAGCAGTTCTTC. As protein: CASSLGELEQFF.

This clonotype was recorded many times. The rearrangement joins TRBV4-2 to TRBJ2-6; D gene uncertain. The germline V and J ends were trimmed by 1 base and 4 bases, with 14 bases remaining between them. The CDR3 length is 17 residues. Per germline, CDR1 LGHNA and CDR2 YNFKEQ. The CDR3 loop is CASSQAQEGSGANVLTF. CDR3 sequence (DNA): TGTGCCAGCAGCCAAGCTCAGGAAGGGTCCGGGGCCAACGTCCTGACTTTC.

The table lists this clonotype with many counts. The chain combines TRBV6-6 with TRBJ2-7; 9 bases agree with TRBD1. J was trimmed by 2 bases and V by 6 bases; bases with no gene match: 5. CDR1 and CDR2 (germline): MNHNY, SVGAGI (reference sequence). This CDR3 comprises 14 residues. The CDR3 loop is CASRPQGAPYEQYF. CDR3 coding DNA: TGTGCCAGCAGGCCACAGGGGGCTCCCTACGAGCAGTACTTC.

This clonotype was observed at least ten times. The chain uses TRBV20-1 and TRBJ2-1, with 8 bases fitting TRBD2. Germline assignment: CDR1 DFQATT and CDR2 SNEGSKA (reference sequence). V shed 5 bases, J shed 9 bases, and the junction held 9 bases outside the gene matches. CDR3 size: 13 residues. In DNA form, the CDR3 reads TGCAGTGCTCCCGGGACTAGTTTCGGTGAGCAGTTCTTC. This codes for CSAPGTSFGEQFF.

V is TRBV4-2 and J is TRBJ2-7; D is unclear. The V gene's germline CDR1 is LGHNA and CDR2 YNFKEQ. CDR3 length: 16 amino acids. Trimming left V 0 bases short and J 0 bases short, with 12 bases between. CDR3 sequence reads: CASSQDGLISSYEQYF. The DNA of the CDR3 is TGTGCCAGCAGCCAAGACGGTCTGATAAGCTCCTACGAGCAGTACTTC.

Many counts were recorded for this clonotype. This sequence joins TRBV29-1 and TRBJ2-7; 11 nucleotides align to TRBD1. Germline V gene sequence: CDR1 SQVTM, CDR2 ANQGSEA. CDR3 length: 15 residues. Unmatched junction bases numbered 8, after V lost 3 bases and J lost 4 bases. CDR3 residues: CSVEIGQGASYEQYF. For the CDR3, the DNA is TGCAGCGTTGAGATCGGACAGGGGGCATCTTACGAGCAGTACTTC.

This clonotype was recorded at least ten times. The chain is built from TRBV5-1 and TRBJ1-1, with a tentative D call TRBD1 (5 bases). CDR3 length: 14 amino acids. V shed 2 bases and J shed 0 bases, with 8 bases lying between them. Germline assignment: CDR1 SGHRS and CDR2 YFSETQ. The CDR3 protein is CASSLTGLNTEAFF. DNA of the CDR3: TGCGCCAGCAGCTTAACAGGACTGAACACTGAAGCTTTCTTT. The full variable domain, its missing parts supplied by reference TRBV5-1 and TRBJ1-1, is KAGVTQTPRYLIKTRGQQVTLSCSPISGHRSVSWYQQTPGQGLQFLFEYFSETQRNKGNFPGRFSGRQFSNSRSEMNVSTLELGDSALYLCASSLTGLNTEAFFGQGTRLTVV.

This clonotype was counted at least ten times. This rearrangement joins TRBV20-1 to TRBJ2-7; tentatively, D is TRBD2 (5 bases). Germline CDR1 is DFQATT and CDR2 is SNEGSKA (reference sequence). Trimming shortened V by 0 bases and J by 3 bases, and 12 bases separated the two germline ends. CDR3 length: 14 amino acids. The CDR3 coding sequence is TGCAGTGCTAGAGAAACTACGGGATACTACGAGCAGTACTTC. It codes for CSARETTGYYEQYF.

This clonotype is judged medium-sized. The rearrangement links TRBV5-1 to TRBJ1-1, with 7 bases aligning to TRBD1. Germline-derived CDR1 and CDR2 are SGHRS and YFSETQ. The CDR3 runs to 13 residues. V was clipped by 2 bases and J by 4 bases; unmatched bases: 2. CDR3 protein: CASSLDRATEAFF. CDR3 coding DNA: TGCGCCAGCAGCTTAGACAGGGCCACTGAAGCTTTCTTT.

This clonotype was observed at least ten times. J is TRBJ1-1 and V is TRBV5-1, with 9 bases fitting TRBD1. Germline V gives CDR1 SGHRS, CDR2 YFSETQ. The CDR3 consists of 17 residues. Trimming removed 1 base from V and 3 bases from J; junction bases left unmatched: 10. CDR3 in amino acids: CASSLSGTGYYDTEAFF. The CDR3 nucleotides are TGCGCCAGCAGCTTGTCCGGGACAGGGTATTATGACACTGAAGCTTTCTTT.

This chain uses TRBV11-2 with TRBJ1-6; unclear D gene. The CDR3 totals 18 residues. Germline V gene sequence: CDR1 SGHAT, CDR2 FQNNGV. V was clipped by 3 bases and J by 0 bases, with 15 bases between them. The CDR3, as DNA: TGTGCCAGCAGCTTGGGCGATCCCTTCAGCTCCTATAATTCACCCCTCCACTTT. This translates into CASSLGDPFSSYNSPLHF.

This clonotype appeared many times. This chain uses TRBV5-1 with TRBJ2-1, with D tentatively TRBD1 or TRBD2 (5 bases each). CDR1 and CDR2 from the germline V gene are SGHRS and YFSETQ. The CDR3 has 13 amino acids. V lost 4 bases and J lost 10, with 15 bases in between. In nucleotides, the CDR3 is TGCGCCAGCAGCCTGGGACCTCCGAGGGAGCAGTTCTTC. It encodes CASSLGPPREQFF.

This clonotype was observed many times. The chain links TRBV7-9 to TRBJ2-5; D remains unclear. There are 12 residues in the CDR3. Trimming removed 3 bases from V and 4 bases from J, with 6 bases in between. Looked up from germline, CDR1 is SEHNR and CDR2 is FQNEAQ (reference sequence). CDR3 nucleotide sequence: TGTGCCAGCAGCTTTCTTCCAGAGACCCAGTACTTC. Protein: CASSFLPETQYF.

This clonotype appeared many times. The chain couples TRBV20-1 to TRBJ2-7; D unclear. This CDR3 is 12 amino acids long. Trimming removed 3 bases at V and 3 bases at J, with 9 bases between. Germline lookup yields CDR1 DFQATT and CDR2 SNEGSKA (reference sequence). The CDR3 protein is CSARGIYYEQYF. The CDR3 bases are TGCAGTGCTAGGGGCATATACTACGAGCAGTACTTC.

This clonotype has a count of ten or more. The chain couples TRBV20-1 to TRBJ1-1; tentative D call: TRBD1 (5 bases). The CDR3 consists of 14 residues. The ends were cut back, 6 bases at V and 0 bases at J, with 14 bases in the middle. Germline assignment: CDR1 DFQATT and CDR2 SNEGSKA (reference sequence). The CDR3 here is CSASTTEMNTEAFF. CDR3 coding DNA: TGCAGTGCCAGCACGACAGAAATGAACACTGAAGCTTTCTTT.

On this clonotype itself: The conserved final phenylalanine or tryptophan is absent from the CDR3, which likely points to a read error. The chain carries TRBV24-1 and TRBJ2-2; possibly TRBD2 for D (5 bases). Germline loops: CDR1 KGHDR, CDR2 SFDVKD. The CDR3 has 12 amino acids. CDR3: CGAMGDTGELFV. The DNA for the CDR3 is TGTGGCGCCATGGGAGACACCGGGGAGCTGTTTGTT.

This clonotype was found a few times. The chain uses TRBV5-6 and TRBJ2-7, with D tentatively TRBD2 (5 bases). The germline V and J ends were trimmed by 4 bases and 0 bases, with 11 bases remaining between them. Per germline, CDR1 SGHDT and CDR2 YYEEEE. The CDR3 totals 14 residues. The CDR3 region has the DNA TGTGCCAGCAGCCCTGGACTGGGCTCCTACGAGCAGTACTTC. It encodes CASSPGLGSYEQYF.